A single T cell receptor beta chain is shown here with its context. In its sample, this clone was seen a few times. Its antigen is unknown. Nothing much larger sits one base from this clone, and base qualities are not available. This sample was included in a study of cytomegalovirus exposure and HLA in healthy donors (dated by TCRdb to 2016 to 2017). Context from the whole study: An earlier analysis of about 530 of the donors reported roughly 300 Gb of sequence data and 117 million unique TCR beta sequences obtained from around 190 million T cells. Roughly 300 gigabases of sequencing data and approximately 80 million unique TCR sequences were included in an early release covering over 600 HLA-typed donors. The number of typed donors differed by locus: roughly 629-630 for A, B, C, DRB1 and DQB1; approximately 540 for DQA1; around 580 for DPA1; and about 450 for DPB1. In an earlier analysis of a few hundred of the donors, high-throughput TCR beta sequencing was used to judge whether each TCR beta V gene segment behaved as functional or pseudogenic. On average, over 200,000 unique TCR beta nucleotide sequences were sequenced per donor among 398 genotyped donors of the cohort, with around 19% of those sequences being non-productive. A handful of DR-DQ haplotypes were handled as single units for association and clustering because linkage in the cohort was strong. Using immunosequencing, the study profiled T cell repertoires from 640 or so subjects and related those repertoires to cytomegalovirus serostatus. The study aimed to test whether signatures of past pathogen exposure could be identified by cataloging public T cell receptors. Both class I and class II loci were covered by HLA typing, at four-digit resolution. A later genetic analysis took genome-wide SNP genotypes for about three fifths of the 666 donors and used that subset as a discovery cohort. High-throughput TCR immunosequencing, statistical association of individual TCRs with disease status, and machine learning were combined to predict cytomegalovirus infection status. Donor age, sex, ethnicity and CMV serostatus were collected together with the repertoire data. A separate validation cohort of approximately 130 different subjects was used in addition to the 666-subject first cohort. In the later analysis, no new phenotypic data were used to find candidate immune exposures; instead, reliance was placed on TCR beta sequences and their occurrence across donors. All discovery cohort repertoires had been generated using a single sequencing platform. A later analysis re-analyzed previously published TCR beta repertoires from roughly 630 donors and added high-resolution HLA genotyping to study TCR occurrence patterns. Among the roughly 390 genotyped donors, approximately 81% belonged to the genetic ancestry cluster associated with self-reported Caucasian donors. Overall study results and their limits: This cohort had only TCR beta chains sequenced, and the lack of alpha or paired-chain data limited which features could be detected. Strong co-occurrence of HLA alleles, especially DR and DQ, made assigning TCR associations to individual alleles difficult. The authors suggested that the approach could potentially be generalized to other disease states and immunological phenotypes. According to a later analysis, most CMV-associated TCR beta chains appeared to be HLA-restricted, and the HLA associations seemed to be driven largely by CMV exposure. Specific HLA alleles were associated with 15,000 to 20,000 TCR beta sequences at a false discovery rate of 0.05 in a later analysis. A total of 150 or so TCR beta chains were listed by the study as associated with cytomegalovirus. In both the original and validation cohorts, the classifier was reported to diagnose cytomegalovirus status with high specificity and sensitivity. Several of the top co-occurrence clusters appeared to be linked to parvovirus B19, influenza, CMV and Epstein-Barr virus, according to a later analysis. In vitro tests confirmed that three of the cytomegalovirus-associated TCR beta chains recognize cytomegalovirus antigens. A further reported finding was that TCR beta sequences accurately predicted the HLA-A and HLA-B alleles for most subjects in the first cohort. Linkage disequilibrium might explain the correlated functional status among segregating V segments, but an unknown experimental factor could not be ruled out. In an earlier analysis of 587 of the donors, most TCR beta V segments appeared in productive rearrangements about 87% or about 30% of the time, broadly matching IMGT annotations. An association between a missense DCLRE1C variant and V-gene and J-gene trimming of TCR beta chains was found in a later genetic analysis and replicated in an independent cohort. According to a later analysis, TCR association rates differed among HLA loci, with DRB1 alleles showing the most associated TCRs and HLA-C alleles showing the fewest. Presence/absence analyses assumed roughly uniform sequencing depth across donors, an assumption that may not hold. A group of highly shared sequence variants was considered likely to be a technical artifact of the sequencing pipeline. Across donors, most TCR sequences were observed very rarely, whereas some public TCRs were present in many individuals. Some IMGT-functional V segments, including TRBV6-2 and TRBV6-3, could not be distinguished by the 87-base-pair reads and were therefore excluded. Because HLA typing was missing for some donors at each locus, association tests included only the typed subset. The earlier analysis of 587 of the donors excluded over 15 rarely observed V segments, including chromosome 9 orphons, because counts were too low. A later genetic analysis reported fewer N-insertions in productive TCRs among donors in an Asian-associated ancestry cluster than the roughly 720-donor mean. For the cohort, immune exposure information was limited to CMV serostatus. In a later analysis, HLA-associated TCR beta chains were found to be more clonally expanded and to have lower generation probabilities than equally common non-associated chains.

The library was generated by the immunoSEQ multiplex PCR assay. For the multiplex PCR, a mixture combining 60 forward primers for TCR Vbeta segments and 13 reverse primers for TCR Jbeta segments was used. The CDR3 region of rearranged TCR beta genes was amplified from genomic DNA by a multiplex PCR assay. Amplified TCR beta libraries were sequenced as 87-base-pair reads on the Illumina HiSeq System. Per the authors' processing: Across the 600 to 700 repertoires, a later analysis counted 60 million to 90 million unique TCR beta chains, around 10 million of which were shared by at least two donors. A nearest-neighbor algorithm error-corrected the raw reads and collapsed the reads into unique sequences, merging closely related sequences to remove PCR and sequencing errors. To assign V, D and J gene segments, CDR3 sequences were aligned to IMGT reference sequences. For a sequence to be retained, a match of at least six nucleotides to both a V gene segment and a J gene segment was required. Rearrangements were classified as productive when the CDR3 lacked stop codons and remained in frame with V and J, and all other rearrangements were classified as non-productive. Following IMGT convention, CDR3 was defined as the stretch from the second conserved V-encoded cysteine to the conserved J-encoded phenylalanine. The earlier analysis of 450 to 750 of the donors excluded any sequence lacking an unambiguous match to a single V gene segment. In an earlier analysis of 587 of the donors, a V segment was called functional when productive rearrangements were above 56.7%, and segregating when the standard deviation between donors exceeded 5%. A statistical classification framework was developed to diagnose cytomegalovirus status using the catalog of TCR beta chain sequences. In a later analysis, TCR nucleotide sequences were compared against IMGT/GENE-DB human TR gene sequences so that V and J genes could be assigned. Using the TCRdist pipeline, a later analysis assigned CDR3 sequences along with most-parsimonious VDJ recombination scenarios. In a later analysis, each TCR beta chain was defined by its CDR3 amino acid sequence together with its V-gene family, and reads lacking a unique V-gene family were excluded. As a way to deal with suspected cross-contamination and a sequencing artifact, a later analysis dropped 592 nucleotide sequences that were highly shared and had low generation probability. A later analysis calculated a clonal expansion index for each public chain from normalized within-repertoire ranks of inferred template counts. A later analysis computed generation probabilities with a VDJ recombination model fitted to out-of-frame rearrangements, and checked the results against IGoR. Hypergeometric tests were used in a later analysis to score TCR-TCR, TCR-HLA and TCR-CMV co-occurrence, with a repertoire-size bias correction applied to the TCR pairs. A later analysis estimated false discovery rates by permuting HLA or CMV assignments 20 times. In a later analysis, co-occurring TCRs were grouped using DBSCAN, and TCRdist sequence similarity was added for clustering within HLA-allele-positive subsets. For co-occurrence clustering, repertoires with fewer than 30,000 or more than 120,000 public chains were excluded, along with 5 or 6 repertoires with anomalous nucleotide sharing. In TCRdb, the immuneACCESS table is reduced to in-frame sequences with V and J assigned. These tables do not hold every clone; where another copy was compared, an unresolved V gene accounts for under half, and the others remain unexplained. V, J and clone size derive from that table, while D and trimming were established from the DNA sequence. Present in this sample are about 140,000 clones, roughly 9.8% of which were seen just once. The top ten clonotypes cover 1.5% to 2% of the sample.

The CDR3, from cysteine to phenylalanine, totals 14 residues. Of all the DNA, just the CDR3 is kept, 42 bases in frame from base 1. For CDR1 and CDR2, the germline V gene (reference sequence) lists LNHNV and YYDKDF. V drops 2 bases and J drops 0 bases, leaving 6 bases in between. In total, more than 500 healthy bone marrow donors made up the cohort. At the time of sampling, every cohort member was nominally healthy, though immune exposures that went unrecorded were likely present. The donor was CMV seronegative and was included in the group of approximately 350 seronegative cohort members. Every donor gave a peripheral blood sample, and the peripheral blood mononuclear cells from that sample were used for TCR beta sequencing. The Qiagen DNeasy Blood Extraction Kit was used to extract genomic DNA from the blood cell samples.

This receptor was taken from a man aged 50 to 60 in good health and CMV-seronegative. Recombination joined TRBV15 with TRBJ2-3, with no D gene named confidently. The sample was PBMCs. The CDR3 region has the sequence CATSRYSSTDTQYF. At the DNA level, the sequence is TGTGCCACCAGCAGATACAGTAGCACAGATACGCAGTATTTT.